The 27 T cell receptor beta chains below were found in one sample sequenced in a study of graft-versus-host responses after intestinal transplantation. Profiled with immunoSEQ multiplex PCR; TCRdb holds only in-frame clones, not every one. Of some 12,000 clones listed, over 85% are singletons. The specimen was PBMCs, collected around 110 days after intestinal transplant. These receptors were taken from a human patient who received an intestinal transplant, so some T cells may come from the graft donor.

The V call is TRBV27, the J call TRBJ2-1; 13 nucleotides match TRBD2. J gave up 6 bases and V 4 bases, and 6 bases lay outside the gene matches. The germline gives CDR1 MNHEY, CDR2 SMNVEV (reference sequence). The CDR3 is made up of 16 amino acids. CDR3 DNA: TGTGCCAGCAGTTCCCCCGGGACTAGCGGGATCAATGAGCAGTTCTTC. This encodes CASSSPGTSGINEQFF.

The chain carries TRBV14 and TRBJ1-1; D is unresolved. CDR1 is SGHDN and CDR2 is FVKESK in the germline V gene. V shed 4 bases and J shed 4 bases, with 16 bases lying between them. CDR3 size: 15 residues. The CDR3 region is CASSRLGESFTEAFF. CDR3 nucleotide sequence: TGTGCCAGCAGCCGGCTCGGGGAGAGTTTCACTGAAGCTTTCTTT.

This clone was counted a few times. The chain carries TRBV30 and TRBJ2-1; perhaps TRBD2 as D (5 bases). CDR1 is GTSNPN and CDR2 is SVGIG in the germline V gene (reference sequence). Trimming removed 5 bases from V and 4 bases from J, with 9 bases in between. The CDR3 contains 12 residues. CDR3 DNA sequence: TGTGCCTGGGGCCTAGCTTACAATGAGCAGTTCTTC. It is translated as CAWGLAYNEQFF. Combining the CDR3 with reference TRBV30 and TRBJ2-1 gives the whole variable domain SQTIHQWPATLVQPVGSPLSLECTVEGTSNPNLYWYRQAAGRGLQLLFYSVGIGQISSEVPQNLSASRPQDRQFILSSKKLLLSDSGFYLCAWGLAYNEQFFGPGTRLTVL.

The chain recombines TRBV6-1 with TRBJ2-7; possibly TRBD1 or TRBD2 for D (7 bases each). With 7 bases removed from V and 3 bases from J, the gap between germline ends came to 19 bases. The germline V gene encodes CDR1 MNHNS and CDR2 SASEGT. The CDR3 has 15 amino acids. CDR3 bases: TGTGCCAGCAACCCACATCAGGGGGGGGACTACGAGCAGTACTTC. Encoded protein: CASNPHQGGDYEQYF.

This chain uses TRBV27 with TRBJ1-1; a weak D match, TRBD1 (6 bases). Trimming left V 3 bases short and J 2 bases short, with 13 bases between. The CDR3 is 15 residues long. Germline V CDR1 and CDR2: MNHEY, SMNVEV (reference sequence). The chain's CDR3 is CASSLFQGTNTEAFF. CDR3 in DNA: TGTGCCAGCAGTTTGTTCCAGGGGACCAACACTGAAGCTTTCTTT.

The CDR3 DNA sequence: TGTGCCAGCAGCCCCAGCTCCTACGAGCAGTACTTC. Encoded protein: CASSPSSYEQYF. The chain uses TRBV7-9 and TRBJ2-7; D is ambiguous. Germline assignment: CDR1 SEHNR and CDR2 FQNEAQ (reference sequence). V dropped 5 bases and J dropped 0 bases, with 5 bases sitting between them. CDR3 size: 12 residues.

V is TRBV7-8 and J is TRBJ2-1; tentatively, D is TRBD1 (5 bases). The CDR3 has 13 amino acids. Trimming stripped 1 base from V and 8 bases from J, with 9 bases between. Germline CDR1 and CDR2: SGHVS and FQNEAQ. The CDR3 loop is CASSLEGWDEQFF. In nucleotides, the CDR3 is TGTGCCAGCAGCTTAGAGGGGTGGGATGAGCAGTTCTTC. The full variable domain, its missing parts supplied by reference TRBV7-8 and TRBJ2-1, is GAGVSQSPRYKVAKRGQDVALRCDPISGHVSLFWYQQALGQGPEFLTYFQNEAQLDKSGLPSDRFFAERPEGSVSTLKIQRTQQEDSAVYLCASSLEGWDEQFFGPGTRLTVL.

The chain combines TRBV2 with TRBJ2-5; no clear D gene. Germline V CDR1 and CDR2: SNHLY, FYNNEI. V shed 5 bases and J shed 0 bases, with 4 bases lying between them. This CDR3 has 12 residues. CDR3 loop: CASSQHQETQYF. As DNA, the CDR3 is TGTGCCAGCAGTCAACACCAAGAGACCCAGTACTTC.

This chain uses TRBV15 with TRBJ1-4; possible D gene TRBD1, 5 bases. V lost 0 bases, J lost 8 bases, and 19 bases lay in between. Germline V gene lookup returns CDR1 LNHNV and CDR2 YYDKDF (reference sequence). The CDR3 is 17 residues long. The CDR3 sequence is CATSRDIWQGRYEKLFF. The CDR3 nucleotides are TGTGCCACCAGCAGAGACATCTGGCAGGGAAGATACGAAAAACTGTTTTTT.

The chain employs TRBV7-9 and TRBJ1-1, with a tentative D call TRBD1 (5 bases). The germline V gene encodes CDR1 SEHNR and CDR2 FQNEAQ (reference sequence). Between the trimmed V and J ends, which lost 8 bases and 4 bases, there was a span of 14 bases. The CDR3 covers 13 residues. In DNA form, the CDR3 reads TGTGCCAGCCTCGGGCGGGGCACCACTGAAGCTTTCTTT. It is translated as CASLGRGTTEAFF.

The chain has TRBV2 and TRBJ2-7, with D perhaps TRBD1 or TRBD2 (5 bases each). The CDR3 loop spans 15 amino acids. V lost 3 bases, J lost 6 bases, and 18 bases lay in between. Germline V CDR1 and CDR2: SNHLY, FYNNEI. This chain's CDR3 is CASSDAGTSVGEQYF. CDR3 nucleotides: TGTGCCAGCAGTGACGCCGGGACCAGTGTTGGCGAGCAGTACTTC.

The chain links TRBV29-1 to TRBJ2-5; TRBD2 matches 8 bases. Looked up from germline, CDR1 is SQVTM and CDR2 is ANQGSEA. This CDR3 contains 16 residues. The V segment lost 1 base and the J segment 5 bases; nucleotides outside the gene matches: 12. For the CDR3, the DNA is TGCAGCGTTGAAGGGTCGGGAGCGGGAGCGAGGGAGACCCAGTACTTC. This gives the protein CSVEGSGAGARETQYF.

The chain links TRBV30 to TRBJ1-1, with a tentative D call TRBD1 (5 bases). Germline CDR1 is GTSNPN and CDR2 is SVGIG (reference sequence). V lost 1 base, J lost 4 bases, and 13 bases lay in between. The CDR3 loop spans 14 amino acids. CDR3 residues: CAWSDVWQGTEAFF. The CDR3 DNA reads TGTGCCTGGAGTGATGTCTGGCAGGGCACTGAAGCTTTCTTT. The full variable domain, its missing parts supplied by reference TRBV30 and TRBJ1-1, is SQTIHQWPATLVQPVGSPLSLECTVEGTSNPNLYWYRQAAGRGLQLLFYSVGIGQISSEVPQNLSASRPQDRQFILSSKKLLLSDSGFYLCAWSDVWQGTEAFFGQGTRLTVV.

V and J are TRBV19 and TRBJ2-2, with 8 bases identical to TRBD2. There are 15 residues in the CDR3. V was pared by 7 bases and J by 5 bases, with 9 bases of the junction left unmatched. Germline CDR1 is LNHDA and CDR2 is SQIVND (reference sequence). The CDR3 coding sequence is TGTGCCAGTAAAGTCGCAGCGGGAGAGACCGGGGAGCTGTTTTTT. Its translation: CASKVAAGETGELFF.

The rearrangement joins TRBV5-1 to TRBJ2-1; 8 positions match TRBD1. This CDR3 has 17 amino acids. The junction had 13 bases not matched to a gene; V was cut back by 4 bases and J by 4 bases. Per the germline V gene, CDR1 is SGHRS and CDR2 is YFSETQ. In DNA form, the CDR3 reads TGCGCCAGCAGCCCGGGGGATCCGGGACAGGAATACAATGAGCAGTTCTTC. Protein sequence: CASSPGDPGQEYNEQFF.

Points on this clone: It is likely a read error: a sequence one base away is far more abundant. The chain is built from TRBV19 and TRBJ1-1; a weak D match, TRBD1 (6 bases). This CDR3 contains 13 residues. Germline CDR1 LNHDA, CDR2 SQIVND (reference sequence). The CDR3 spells CGSRLTGNTEAFF. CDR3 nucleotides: TGTGGCAGTAGACTGACAGGGAACACTGAAGCTTTCTTT.

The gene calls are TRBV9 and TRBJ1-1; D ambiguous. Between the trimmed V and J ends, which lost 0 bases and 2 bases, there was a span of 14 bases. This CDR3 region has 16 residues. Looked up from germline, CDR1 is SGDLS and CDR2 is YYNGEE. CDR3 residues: CASSVAVGRINTEAFF. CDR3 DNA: TGTGCCAGCAGCGTAGCGGTCGGTAGGATCAACACTGAAGCTTTCTTT.

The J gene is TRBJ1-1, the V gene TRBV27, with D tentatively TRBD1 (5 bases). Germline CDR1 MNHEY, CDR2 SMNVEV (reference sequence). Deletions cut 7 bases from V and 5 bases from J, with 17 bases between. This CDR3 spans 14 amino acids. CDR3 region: CASMAGADKTEAFF. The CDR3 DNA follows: TGTGCCAGCATGGCTGGGGCCGACAAGACTGAAGCTTTCTTT.

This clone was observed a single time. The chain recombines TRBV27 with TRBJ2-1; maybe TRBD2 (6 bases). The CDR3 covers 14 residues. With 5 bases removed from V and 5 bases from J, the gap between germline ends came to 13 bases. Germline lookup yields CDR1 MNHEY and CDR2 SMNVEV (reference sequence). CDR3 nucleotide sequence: TGTGCCAGCAGTCCCGGATCGGGAGACAATGAGCAGTTCTTC. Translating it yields CASSPGSGDNEQFF.

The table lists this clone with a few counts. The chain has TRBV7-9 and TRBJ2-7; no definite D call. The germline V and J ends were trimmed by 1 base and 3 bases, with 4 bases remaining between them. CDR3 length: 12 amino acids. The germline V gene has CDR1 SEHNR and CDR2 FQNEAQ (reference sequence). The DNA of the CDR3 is TGTGCCAGCAGCTTAGGGGACTACGAGCAGTACTTC. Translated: CASSLGDYEQYF.

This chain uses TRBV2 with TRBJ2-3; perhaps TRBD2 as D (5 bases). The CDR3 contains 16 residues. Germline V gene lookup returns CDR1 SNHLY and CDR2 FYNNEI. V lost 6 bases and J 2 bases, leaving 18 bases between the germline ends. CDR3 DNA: TGTGCCAGCAGATTTGCAGGACCCCGGGACACAGATACGCAGTATTTT. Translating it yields CASRFAGPRDTDTQYF.

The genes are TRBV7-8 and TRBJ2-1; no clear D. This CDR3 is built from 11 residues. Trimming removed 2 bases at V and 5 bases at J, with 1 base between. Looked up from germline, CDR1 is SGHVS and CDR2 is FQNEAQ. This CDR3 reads CASSLHNEQFF. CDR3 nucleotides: TGTGCCAGCAGCTTACACAATGAGCAGTTCTTC.

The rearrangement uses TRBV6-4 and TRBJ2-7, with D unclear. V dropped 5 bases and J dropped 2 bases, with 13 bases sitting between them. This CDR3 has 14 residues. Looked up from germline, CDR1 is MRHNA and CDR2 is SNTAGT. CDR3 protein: CASSYKGGPYEQYF. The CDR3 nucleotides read TGTGCCAGCAGTTACAAGGGTGGACCCTACGAGCAGTACTTC.

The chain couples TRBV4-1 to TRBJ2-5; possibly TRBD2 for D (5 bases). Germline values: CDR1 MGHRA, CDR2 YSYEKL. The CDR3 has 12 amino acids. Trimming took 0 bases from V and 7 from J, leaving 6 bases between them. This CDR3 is CASSQDRGTQYF. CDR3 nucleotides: TGCGCCAGCAGCCAAGACCGGGGGACCCAGTACTTC.

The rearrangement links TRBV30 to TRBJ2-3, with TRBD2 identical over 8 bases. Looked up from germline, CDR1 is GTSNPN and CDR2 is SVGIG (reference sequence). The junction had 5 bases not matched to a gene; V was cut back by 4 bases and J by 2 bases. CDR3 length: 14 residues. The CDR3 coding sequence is TGTGCCTGGACGGCACTAGCGGTCACAGATACGCAGTATTTT. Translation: CAWTALAVTDTQYF.

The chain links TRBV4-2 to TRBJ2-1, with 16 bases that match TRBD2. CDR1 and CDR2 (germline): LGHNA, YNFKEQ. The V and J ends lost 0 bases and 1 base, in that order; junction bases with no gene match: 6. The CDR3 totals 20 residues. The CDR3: CASSQDSGLAGGGSYNEQFF. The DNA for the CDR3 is TGTGCCAGCAGCCAAGACTCGGGACTAGCGGGAGGGGGTTCCTACAATGAGCAGTTCTTC.

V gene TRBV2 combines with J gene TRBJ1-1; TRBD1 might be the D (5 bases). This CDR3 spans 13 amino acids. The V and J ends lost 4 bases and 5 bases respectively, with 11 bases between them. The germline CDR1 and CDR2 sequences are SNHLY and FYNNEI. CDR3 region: CASSGDRRTEAFF. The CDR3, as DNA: TGTGCCAGCAGTGGGGACCGCAGAACTGAAGCTTTCTTT.